This TCR beta chain emerged from a study of blood T cell repertoires in COVID-19. Study details: PBMCs, B-cell-depleted T cells, or T cells were the source of the cDNA or gDNA that made up the material.

This CDR3 region has 15 residues. Germline V gene sequence: CDR1 MNHEY, CDR2 SVGEGT. Trimming removed 2 bases from V and 8 bases from J; junction bases left unmatched: 6. In the study's own analysis: Amplification of reference gene primers provided the estimated nucleated cell counts. Only in-frame clones appear in the TCRdb table, and some are missing; sequencing was by immunoSEQ multiplex PCR. V, J and clone size derive from that table, while D and trimming were established from the DNA sequence. The profile shows a few hundred thousand clones, 75% to 90% of them singletons. This TCR came from a man between 25 and 39 years old who had recovered from COVID-19. The rearrangement joins TRBV6-2 or TRBV6-3 to TRBJ1-2, with 12 positions matching TRBD1. The sample was peripheral blood. CDR3 loop: CASSYPGQGAQGYTF. CDR3 nucleotides: TGTGCCAGCAGTTACCCGGGACAGGGGGCGCAAGGCTACACCTTC.